These 8 T cell receptor beta chains were all obtained from the same sample, sequenced in a study of patients and donors after allogeneic stem cell transplantation. TCRdb reprocessed the RT-PCR reads via MiXCR and lists one record per CDR3 protein. The repertoire has roughly 940,000 distinct CDR3 sequences, more than 15% of them found once; the top ten carry 6%. The specimen sequenced was blood, either unsorted or a sorted T cell fraction (not recorded which). The receptors derive from a human donor who was either an allogeneic HSCT recipient or a stem cell or donor lymphocyte infusion donor (not recorded which). It is not recorded whose cells these are; they may come from a transplant donor.

The chain has TRBV20-1 and TRBJ2-7, with D perhaps matching TRBD2 (6 bases). The ends were cut back, 6 bases at V and 2 bases at J, with 14 bases in the middle. The CDR3 loop spans 13 amino acids. Germline CDR1 and CDR2: DFQATT and SNEGSKA (reference sequence). The CDR3 bases are TGCAGTGCAACGGGACTGTTAACCTACGAGCAGTACTTC. Its protein is CSATGLLTYEQYF.

This clonotype has a handful of counts. The rearrangement links TRBV12-3 or TRBV12-4 to TRBJ2-2; D is ambiguous. CDR3 length: 12 amino acids. The germline V and J ends were trimmed by 6 bases and 9 bases, with 11 bases remaining between them. The CDR3 reads CASRAGPRELFF. The CDR3 DNA reads TGTGCCAGCAGGGCCGGACCCCGGGAGCTGTTTTTT.

This clonotype was counted many times. One junction end disagrees with the germline gene, perhaps due to a read error. The V call is TRBV5-1, the J call TRBJ1-2; D is uncertain. The CDR3 runs to 13 residues. From germline, CDR1 is SGHRS and CDR2 YFSETQ. The CDR3 DNA follows: TGTGCCAGCAGTTTAGGCAGGAACTATGGCTACACCTTC. Protein: CASSLGRNYGYTF.

This chain connects TRBV12-3 or TRBV12-4 to TRBJ1-5; TRBD1 agrees at 9 bases. After removal of 1 base from V and 3 bases from J, the junction contained 1 base not matched to a gene. There are 15 residues in the CDR3. DNA for the CDR3: TGTGCCAGCAGTTTAGGGACAGGGGACAATCAGCCCCAGCATTTT. As protein: CASSLGTGDNQPQHF.

The V gene is TRBV20-1, the J gene TRBJ1-1; D unresolved. Trimming removed 6 bases from V and 11 bases from J, with 19 bases in between. Germline assignment: CDR1 DFQATT and CDR2 SNEGSKA (reference sequence). The CDR3 covers 12 residues. CDR3 in amino acids: CSAGKRWGWAFF. The DNA for the CDR3 is TGCAGTGCCGGGAAGAGGTGGGGATGGGCTTTCTTT.

This chain uses TRBV4-2 with TRBJ1-5; TRBD1 matches at 8 bases. In germline, CDR1 is LGHNA, CDR2 YNFKEQ. V was clipped by 1 base and J by 6 bases; unmatched bases: 2. The CDR3 length is 14 residues. DNA of the CDR3: TGTGCCAGCAGCCAAGGACAGGGGTCTCAGCCCCAGCATTTT. It encodes CASSQGQGSQPQHF.

The chain combines TRBV4-3 with TRBJ1-5; D not certain. V lost 0 bases, J lost 3 bases, and 6 bases lay in between. This CDR3 comprises 14 residues. Germline V gene lookup returns CDR1 LGHNA and CDR2 YSLEER. The CDR3 nucleotides read TGCGCCAGCAGCCAAGACGTTACCAATCAGCCCCAGCATTTT. This codes for CASSQDVTNQPQHF.

The chain recombines TRBV24-1 with TRBJ2-3; a weak D match, TRBD2 (6 bases). CDR1 is KGHDR, CDR2 SFDVKD, per germline. CDR3 size: 15 residues. V was trimmed by 1 base and J by 4 bases, leaving 11 bases between them. The CDR3 sequence: CATSDFTGSADTQYF. In nucleotides, the CDR3 is TGTGCCACCAGTGATTTTACCGGGAGTGCAGATACGCAGTATTTT.